Listed below are T cell receptor beta chains from one sample, sequenced in a study of blood T cells in healthy people across ages. TCRdb used MiXCR to reprocess the 5' RACE reads, holding one entry per CDR3 protein. The data contain about 1.8 million distinct CDR3 sequences, just under 50% of them seen just once; the ten biggest clones take up more than 2%. Sequencing input: blood. Source of these receptors: a woman between 35 and 50 years old in good health. Each CDR3 is given with its conserved first and last residue. The D gene is left open where the match is weak.

d_gene: TRBD1
v_gene: TRBV12-3/TRBV12-4
j_gene: TRBJ1-2
CDR3aa: CVSSLTGAGYGYTF

d_gene: NA
v_gene: TRBV24-1
j_gene: TRBJ2-3
CDR3aa: CATSRPGPTDTQYF

d_gene: NA
v_gene: TRBV29-1
j_gene: TRBJ2-3
CDR3aa: CSSSGSPSDTQYF

d_gene: NA
v_gene: TRBV3-1
j_gene: TRBJ1-1
CDR3aa: CASSQGQWATEAFF

d_gene: NA
v_gene: TRBV20-1
j_gene: TRBJ1-6
CDR3aa: CSARGGLYNSPLHF

d_gene: NA
v_gene: TRBV20-1
j_gene: TRBJ2-7
CDR3aa: CSAIRGGRGHYEQYF

d_gene: NA
v_gene: TRBV7-2
j_gene: TRBJ2-1
CDR3aa: CASSFSLTTGYNEQFF

d_gene: TRBD1
v_gene: TRBV20-1
j_gene: TRBJ1-6
CDR3aa: CSAATGGGNSPLHF

d_gene: NA
v_gene: TRBV12-3/TRBV12-4
j_gene: TRBJ1-2
CDR3aa: CASRPGRYGYTF

d_gene: NA
v_gene: TRBV7-8
j_gene: TRBJ2-3
CDR3aa: CASSFQQSTDTQYF

d_gene: NA
v_gene: TRBV7-2
j_gene: TRBJ1-1
CDR3aa: CASSLDWGTNTEAFF

d_gene: TRBD1
v_gene: TRBV5-6
j_gene: TRBJ1-1
CDR3aa: CASSHGPGTGATEAFF